This T cell receptor (beta chain) appears in the sequencing data of a study of blood T cell repertoires in COVID-19. CDR3 length equals 17 residues. The protocol was immunoSEQ multiplex PCR, while the TCRdb copy is restricted to in-frame clones and leaves out a portion. The table records about 140,000 clones, approximately 83% of them present only once. The receptor was derived from an older woman with acute or convalescent COVID-19. The V and J genes are TRBV21-1 and TRBJ2-1; the table's D call TRBD2 went unverified against the DNA. TRBV21-1 has pseudogene status. Specimen: peripheral blood. CDR3 residues: CASSTRTSGRHDNEQFF. The DNA of the CDR3 is TGTGCCAGCAGCACCCGGACTAGCGGGAGGCACGACAATGAGCAGTTCTTC.